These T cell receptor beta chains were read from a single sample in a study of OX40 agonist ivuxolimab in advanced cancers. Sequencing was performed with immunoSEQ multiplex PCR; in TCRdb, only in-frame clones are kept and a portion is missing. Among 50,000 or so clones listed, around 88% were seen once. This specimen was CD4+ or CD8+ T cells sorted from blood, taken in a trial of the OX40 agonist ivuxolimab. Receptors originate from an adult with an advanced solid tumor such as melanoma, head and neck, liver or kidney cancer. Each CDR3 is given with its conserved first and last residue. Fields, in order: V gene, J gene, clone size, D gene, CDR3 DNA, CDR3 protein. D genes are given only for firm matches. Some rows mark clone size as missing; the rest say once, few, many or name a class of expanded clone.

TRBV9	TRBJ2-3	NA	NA	TGTGCCAGCAGCTCCCGACAGCTGGATACGCAGTATTTT	CASSSRQLDTQYF
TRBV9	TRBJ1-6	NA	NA	TGTGCCAGCAGCGACACAGCCTATAATTCACCCCTCCACTTT	CASSDTAYNSPLHF
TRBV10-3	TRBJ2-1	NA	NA	TGTGCCATCAGTGAGTCGTGGGAGCAGTTCTTC	CAISESWEQFF
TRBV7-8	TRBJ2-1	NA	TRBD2	TGTGCCAGCAGCCCAGGGGCTAGCGGGAGTAATGAGCAGTTCTTC	CASSPGASGSNEQFF
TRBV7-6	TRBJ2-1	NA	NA	TGTGCCAGCAGCCAGGACCGCCTAGGCAGAGTATACAATGAGCAGTTCTTC	CASSQDRLGRVYNEQFF
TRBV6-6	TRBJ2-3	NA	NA	TGTGCCAGCAGTTACTCCCCAGACAGACCCACAGATACGCAGTATTTT	CASSYSPDRPTDTQYF
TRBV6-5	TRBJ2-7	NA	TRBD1	TGTGCCAGCAGTCCCGGGGGGACAGGGTTCTACGAGCAGTACTTC	CASSPGGTGFYEQYF
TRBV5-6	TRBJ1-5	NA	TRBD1	TGTGCCAGCAGCTCCACGACAGGGGACAATCAGCCCCAGCATTTT	CASSSTTGDNQPQHF
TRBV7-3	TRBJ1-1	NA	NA	TGTGCCAGCAGCTTTCTTCGGGACACTGAAGCTTTCTTT	CASSFLRDTEAFF
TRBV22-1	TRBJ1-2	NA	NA	TGTCCTGGGAGAAGGAGCGAAGCGAGAAAGACCTATGGCTACACCTTC	CPGRRSEARKTYGYTF
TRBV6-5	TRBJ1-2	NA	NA	TGTGCCAGCAAGACAGGTTCTAACTATGGCTACACCTTC	CASKTGSNYGYTF
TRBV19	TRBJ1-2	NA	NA	TGTGCCAGTAATCCAGGGCGCTTCTACTATGGCTACACCTTC	CASNPGRFYYGYTF
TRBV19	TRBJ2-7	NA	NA	TGTGCCGGTAGTACGGGACCCGCGGTGGGGGAGCAGTACTTC	CAGSTGPAVGEQYF
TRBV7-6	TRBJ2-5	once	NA	TGTGCCAGCGCCACTAGGGAGCAAGAGACCCAGTACTTC	CASATREQETQYF
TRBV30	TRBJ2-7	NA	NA	TGTGCCTGGACGACAGGCAGGGCGGGATACGAGCAGTACTTC	CAWTTGRAGYEQYF
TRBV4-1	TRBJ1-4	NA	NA	TGCGCCAGCGGCTGGGCCGGGGAAAAACTGTTTTTT	CASGWAGEKLFF
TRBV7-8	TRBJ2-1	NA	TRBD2	TGTGCCAGCAGCTTAGGTACTAGCGGGAGGGCTAGCAATGAGCAGTTCTTC	CASSLGTSGRASNEQFF
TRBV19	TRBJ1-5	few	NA	TGTGCCAGTAGTAGTTCACAGGGCGGGAGTAGCAATCAGCCCCAGCATTTT	CASSSSQGGSSNQPQHF
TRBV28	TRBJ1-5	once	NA	TGTGCCTCCAGACGGACCGATAATCAGCCCCAGCATTTT	CASRRTDNQPQHF
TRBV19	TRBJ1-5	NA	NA	TGTGCCAGTAGTATATCCGGTGGTGGGCATCAGCCCCAGCATTTT	CASSISGGGHQPQHF
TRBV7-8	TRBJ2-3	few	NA	TGTGCCAGCAGCACCCGAGGGAGAGCTAGCACAGATACGCAGTATTTT	CASSTRGRASTDTQYF
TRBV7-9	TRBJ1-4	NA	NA	TGTGCCAGCAGCTCGGGGCAGGGAATATCTGAAAAACTGTTTTTT	CASSSGQGISEKLFF
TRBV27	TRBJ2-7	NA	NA	TGTGCCAGTCCGGACAGCAGCCCCTACGAGCAGTACTTC	CASPDSSPYEQYF
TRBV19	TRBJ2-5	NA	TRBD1	TGTGCCAGTAGTATGGACAGGGGGCGAGAGACCCAGTACTTC	CASSMDRGRETQYF
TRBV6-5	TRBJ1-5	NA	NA	TGTGCCAGCAGTTACTCCTACAGGGATCGGCCCCAGCATTTT	CASSYSYRDRPQHF
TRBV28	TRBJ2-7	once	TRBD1	TGTGCCAGCAGTACATTGGGACAGGCAGGCCAGCAGTACTTC	CASSTLGQAGQQYF
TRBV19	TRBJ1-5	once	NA	TGTGCCAGTAGTATCCAGATTAGCAATCAGCCCCAGCATTTT	CASSIQISNQPQHF
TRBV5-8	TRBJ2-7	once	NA	TGTGCCAGCAGCCTGGGTCCAGGGAAAACCTACGAGCAGTACTTC	CASSLGPGKTYEQYF
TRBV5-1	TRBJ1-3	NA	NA	TGCGCCAGCAGCCAGGGAGTACCGGCAGGAAACACCATATATTTT	CASSQGVPAGNTIYF
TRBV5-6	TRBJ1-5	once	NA	TGTGCCAGCAGCTTAAACAGGGTCAATCAGCCCCAGCATTTT	CASSLNRVNQPQHF
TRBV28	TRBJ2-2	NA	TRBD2	TGTGCCAGCAGGGGGAGGGGCACCGGGGAGCTGTTTTTT	CASRGRGTGELFF
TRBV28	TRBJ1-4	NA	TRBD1	TGTGCCAGCAGTAAACCGGCAGGGGGCTCTGAAAAACTGTTTTTT	CASSKPAGGSEKLFF
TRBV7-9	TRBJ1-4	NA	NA	TGTGCCAGCAGCTTACGGGAGTGGGCTAATGAAAAACTGTTTTTT	CASSLREWANEKLFF
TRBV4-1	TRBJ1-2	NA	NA	TGCGCCAGCAGCCAAGATGGGGGGTACAACTATGGCTACACCTTC	CASSQDGGYNYGYTF
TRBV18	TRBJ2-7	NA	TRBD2	TGTGCCAGCTCCCCGGGACTAGCGGGTAGCAACGAGCAGTACTTC	CASSPGLAGSNEQYF
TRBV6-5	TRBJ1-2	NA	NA	TGTGCCAGCAGCTCCGGCGGGGGGGGCGACTATGGCTACACCTTC	CASSSGGGGDYGYTF
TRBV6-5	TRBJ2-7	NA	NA	TGTGCCAGCAGTAAGTTGAACGAGCAGTACTTC	CASSKLNEQYF
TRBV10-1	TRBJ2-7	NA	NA	TGCGCCAGCAGTGAGTCGAGGACGCCGGTTTCCTACGAGCAGTACTTC	CASSESRTPVSYEQYF
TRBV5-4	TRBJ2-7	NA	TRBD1	TGTGCCAGCAGCCCGAGACAGGGCCACTACGAGCAGTACTTC	CASSPRQGHYEQYF
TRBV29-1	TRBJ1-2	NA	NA	TGCAGCGTTACCCCTTCGGGGGGCGGCTACACCTTC	CSVTPSGGGYTF
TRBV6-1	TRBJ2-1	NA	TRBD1	TGTGCCAGCAGTGAAACAGGGGCATTCTACAATGAGCAGTTCTTC	CASSETGAFYNEQFF
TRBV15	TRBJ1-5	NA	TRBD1	TGTGCCACCAGCACCCAGGGGGGCCAGCCCCAGCATTTT	CATSTQGGQPQHF
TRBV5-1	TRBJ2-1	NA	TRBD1	TGCGCCAGCAGCCACGGGACAGCCTACAATGAGCAGTTCTTC	CASSHGTAYNEQFF
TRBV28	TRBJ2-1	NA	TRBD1	TGTGCCAGCAGCCGGACAGGGGGCAATGAGCAGTTCTTC	CASSRTGGNEQFF
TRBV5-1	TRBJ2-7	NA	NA	TGCGCCAGCAGCTTCACAGTCAGCTACGAGCAGTACTTC	CASSFTVSYEQYF
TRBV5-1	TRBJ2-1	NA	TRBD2	TGCGCCAGCAGCGAGCTAGCGGGAGGGTGGCAGTTCTTC	CASSELAGGWQFF
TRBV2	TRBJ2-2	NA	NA	TGTGCCAGCAGGGGCAGCCAAATGAACACCGGGGAGCTGTTTTTT	CASRGSQMNTGELFF
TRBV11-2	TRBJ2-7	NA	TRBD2	TGTGCCAGCAGCTTGGGACTAGCGGGAGCCCACGAGCAGTACTTC	CASSLGLAGAHEQYF
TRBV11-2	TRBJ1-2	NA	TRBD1	TGTGCCAGCACCATGGACAGGGGTTGGTATGGCTACACCTTC	CASTMDRGWYGYTF
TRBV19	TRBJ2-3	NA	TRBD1	TGTGCCAGTAGTATAGGAGGGGGCGAGGCAGATACGCAGTATTTT	CASSIGGGEADTQYF
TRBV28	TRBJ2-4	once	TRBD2	TGTGCCAGCAGGACGAGGACTAGCGGAACCAAAAACATTCAGTACTTC	CASRTRTSGTKNIQYF
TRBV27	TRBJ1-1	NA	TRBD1	TGTGCCAGCAGTTTACCCGACAGGGCACGAGCTTTCTTT	CASSLPDRARAFF
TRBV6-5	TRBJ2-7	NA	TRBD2	TGTGCCAGCACCTTAGGGACTAGCGGTTCCTACGAGCAGTACTTC	CASTLGTSGSYEQYF
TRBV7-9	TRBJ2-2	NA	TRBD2	TGTGCCAGCAGCTTAGCCCTAGCGGGAGGCACCGGGGAGCTGTTTTTT	CASSLALAGGTGELFF
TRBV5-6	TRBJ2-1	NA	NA	TGTGCCAGCAGCTTGGACCGCTACAATGAGCAGTTCTTC	CASSLDRYNEQFF
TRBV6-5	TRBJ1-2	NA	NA	TGTGCCAGCAGTTACATCGGGGGCGAGGGTGGCTACACCTTC	CASSYIGGEGGYTF
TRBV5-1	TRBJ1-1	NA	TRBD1	TGCGCCAGCAGCTTGGCCACGGGACAGGGGAACACTGAAGCTTTCTTT	CASSLATGQGNTEAFF
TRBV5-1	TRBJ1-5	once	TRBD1	TGCGCCAGCAGCTTGGATGGGACAGGGGGTCAGCCCCAGCATTTT	CASSLDGTGGQPQHF